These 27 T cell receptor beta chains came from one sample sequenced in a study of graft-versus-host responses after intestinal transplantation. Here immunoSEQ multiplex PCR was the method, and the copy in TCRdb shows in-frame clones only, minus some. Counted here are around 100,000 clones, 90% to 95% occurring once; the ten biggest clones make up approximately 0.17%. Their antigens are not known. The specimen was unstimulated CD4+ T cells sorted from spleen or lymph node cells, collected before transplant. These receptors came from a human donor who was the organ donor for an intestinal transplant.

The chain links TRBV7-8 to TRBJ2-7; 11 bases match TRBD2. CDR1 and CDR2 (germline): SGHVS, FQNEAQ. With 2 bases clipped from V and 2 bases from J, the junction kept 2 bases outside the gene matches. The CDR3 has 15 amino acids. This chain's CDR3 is CASSLLTSGTYEQYF. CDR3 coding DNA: TGTGCCAGCAGCTTATTGACTAGCGGGACCTACGAGCAGTACTTC.

The DNA for the CDR3 is TGTGCCAGCAGCTTAGATGGGGACAGGGAAGGGAATCAGCCCCAGCATTTT. Its protein is CASSLDGDREGNQPQHF. The gene calls are TRBV7-7 and TRBJ1-5; 9 nucleotides agree with TRBD1. This CDR3 region has 17 residues. Germline V gives CDR1 SSHAT, CDR2 FNYEAQ (reference sequence). Unmatched junction bases numbered 8, after V lost 1 base and J lost 4 bases.

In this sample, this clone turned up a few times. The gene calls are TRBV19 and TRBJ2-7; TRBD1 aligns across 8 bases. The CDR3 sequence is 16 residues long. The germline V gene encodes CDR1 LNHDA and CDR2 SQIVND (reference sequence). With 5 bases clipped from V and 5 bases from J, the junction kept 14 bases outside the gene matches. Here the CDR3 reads CASSDSPGTGFHEQYF. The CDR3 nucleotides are TGTGCCAGTAGTGATTCTCCCGGGACAGGTTTCCACGAGCAGTACTTC.

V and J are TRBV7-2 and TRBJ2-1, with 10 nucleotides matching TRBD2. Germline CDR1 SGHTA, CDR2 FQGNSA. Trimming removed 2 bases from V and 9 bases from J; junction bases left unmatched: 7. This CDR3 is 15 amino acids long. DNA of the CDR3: TGTGCCAGCAGCTTATCCAGGACTAGCGGTGGTGAGCAGTTCTTC. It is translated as CASSLSRTSGGEQFF. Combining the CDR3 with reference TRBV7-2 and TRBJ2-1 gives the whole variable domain GAGVSQSPSNKVTEKGKDVELRCDPISGHTALYWYRQSLGQGLEFLIYFQGNSAPDKSGLPSDRFSAERTGGSVSTLTIQRTQQEDSAVYLCASSLSRTSGGEQFFGPGTRLTVL.

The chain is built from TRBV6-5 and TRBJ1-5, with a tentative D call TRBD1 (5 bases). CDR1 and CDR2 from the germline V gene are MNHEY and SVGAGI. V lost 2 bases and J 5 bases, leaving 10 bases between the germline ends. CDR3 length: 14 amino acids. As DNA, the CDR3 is TGTGCCAGCAGTTACGGGGCAGGTTATCAGCCCCAGCATTTT. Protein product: CASSYGAGYQPQHF.

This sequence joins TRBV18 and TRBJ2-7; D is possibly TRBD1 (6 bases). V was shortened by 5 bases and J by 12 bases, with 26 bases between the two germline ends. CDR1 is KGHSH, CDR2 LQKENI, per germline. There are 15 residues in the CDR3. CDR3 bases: TGTGCCAGCTCAGGGTTTAGCCAGGGGCAGGACCCCCGGTACTTC. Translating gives CASSGFSQGQDPRYF.

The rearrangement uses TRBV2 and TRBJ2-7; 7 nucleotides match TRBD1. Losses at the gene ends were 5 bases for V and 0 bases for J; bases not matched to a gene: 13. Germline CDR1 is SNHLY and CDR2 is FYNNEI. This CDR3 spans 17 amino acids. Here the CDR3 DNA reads TGTGCCAGCAGTACTTCCTCCGGGACAGCAAGCTCCTACGAGCAGTACTTC. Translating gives CASSTSSGTASSYEQYF.

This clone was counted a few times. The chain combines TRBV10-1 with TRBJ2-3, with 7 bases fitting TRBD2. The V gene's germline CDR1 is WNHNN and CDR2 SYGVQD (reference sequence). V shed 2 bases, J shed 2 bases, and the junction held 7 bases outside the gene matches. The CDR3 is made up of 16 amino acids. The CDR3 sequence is CASSEEYLADTDTQYF. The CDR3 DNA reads TGCGCCAGCAGTGAGGAATACCTAGCGGACACAGATACGCAGTATTTT.

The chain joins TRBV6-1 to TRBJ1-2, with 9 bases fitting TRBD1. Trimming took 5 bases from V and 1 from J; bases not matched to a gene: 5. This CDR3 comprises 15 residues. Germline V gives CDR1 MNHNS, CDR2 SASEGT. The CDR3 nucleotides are TGTGCCAGCAGTCCGGAGACAGGGGGTAACTATGGCTACACCTTC. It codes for CASSPETGGNYGYTF.

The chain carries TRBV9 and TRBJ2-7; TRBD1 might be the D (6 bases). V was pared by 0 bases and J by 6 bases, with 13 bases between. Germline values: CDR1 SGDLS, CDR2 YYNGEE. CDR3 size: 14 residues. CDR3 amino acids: CASSVGPGVVEQYF. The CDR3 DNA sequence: TGTGCCAGCAGCGTAGGTCCAGGGGTCGTCGAGCAGTACTTC.

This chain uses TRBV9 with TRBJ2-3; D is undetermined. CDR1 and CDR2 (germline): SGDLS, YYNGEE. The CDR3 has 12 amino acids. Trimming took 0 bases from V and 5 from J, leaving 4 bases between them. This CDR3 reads CASSVARDTQYF. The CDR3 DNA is TGTGCCAGCAGCGTAGCTAGAGATACGCAGTATTTT. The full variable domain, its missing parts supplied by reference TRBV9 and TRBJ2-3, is DSGVTQTPKHLITATGQRVTLRCSPRSGDLSVYWYQQSLDQGLQFLIQYYNGEERAKGNILERFSAQQFPDLHSELNLSSLELGDSALYFCASSVARDTQYFGPGTRLTVL.

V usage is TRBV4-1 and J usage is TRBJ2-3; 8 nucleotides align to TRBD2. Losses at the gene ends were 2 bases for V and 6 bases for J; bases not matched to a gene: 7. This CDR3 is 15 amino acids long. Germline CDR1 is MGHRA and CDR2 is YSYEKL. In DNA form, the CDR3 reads TGCGCCAGCAGCCAACACGGACTAGCCACGGATACGCAGTATTTT. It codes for CASSQHGLATDTQYF.

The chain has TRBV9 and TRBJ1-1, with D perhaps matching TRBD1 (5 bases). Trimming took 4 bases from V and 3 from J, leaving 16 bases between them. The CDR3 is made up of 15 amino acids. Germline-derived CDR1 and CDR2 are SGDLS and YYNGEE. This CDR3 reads CASSPQTTGHTEAFF. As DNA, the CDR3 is TGTGCCAGCAGCCCACAAACAACAGGCCACACTGAAGCTTTCTTT.

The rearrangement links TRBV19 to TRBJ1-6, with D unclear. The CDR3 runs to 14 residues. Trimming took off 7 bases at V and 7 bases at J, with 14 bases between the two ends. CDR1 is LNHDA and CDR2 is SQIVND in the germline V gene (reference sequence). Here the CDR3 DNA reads TGTGCCAGTACTCCCAAGTGGGCCAATTCACCCCTCCACTTT. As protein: CASTPKWANSPLHF.

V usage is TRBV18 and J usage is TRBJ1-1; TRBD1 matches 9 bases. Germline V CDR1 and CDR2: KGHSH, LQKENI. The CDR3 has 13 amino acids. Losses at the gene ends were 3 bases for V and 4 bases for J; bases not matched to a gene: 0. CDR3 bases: TGTGCCAGCTCACCGGGACAGGGCACTGAAGCTTTCTTT. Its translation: CASSPGQGTEAFF.

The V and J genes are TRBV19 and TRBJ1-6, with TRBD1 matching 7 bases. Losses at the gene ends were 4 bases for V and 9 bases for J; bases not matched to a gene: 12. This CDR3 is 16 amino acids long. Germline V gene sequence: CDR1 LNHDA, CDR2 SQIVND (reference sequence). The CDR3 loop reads CASSTKGQSGGSPLHF. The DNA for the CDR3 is TGTGCCAGTAGTACCAAGGGACAGAGCGGCGGTTCACCCCTCCACTTT.

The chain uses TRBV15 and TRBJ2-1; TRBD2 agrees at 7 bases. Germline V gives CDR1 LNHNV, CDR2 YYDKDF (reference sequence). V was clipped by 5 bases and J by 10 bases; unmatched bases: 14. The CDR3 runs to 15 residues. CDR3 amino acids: CATSPRTRPLGEQFF. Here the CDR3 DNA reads TGTGCCACCAGCCCAAGGACTAGGCCCCTAGGGGAGCAGTTCTTC.

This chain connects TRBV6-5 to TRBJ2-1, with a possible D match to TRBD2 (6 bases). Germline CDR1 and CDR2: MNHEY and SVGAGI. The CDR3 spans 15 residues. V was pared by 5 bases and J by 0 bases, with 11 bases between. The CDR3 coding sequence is TGTGCCAGCAGTATTCGGGGGAGCTCCTACAATGAGCAGTTCTTC. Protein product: CASSIRGSSYNEQFF.

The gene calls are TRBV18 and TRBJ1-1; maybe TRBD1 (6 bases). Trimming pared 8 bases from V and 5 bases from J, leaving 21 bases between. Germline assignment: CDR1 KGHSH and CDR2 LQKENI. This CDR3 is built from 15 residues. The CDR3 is CASNYQGGRGTEAFF. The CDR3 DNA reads TGTGCCAGCAACTATCAAGGGGGAAGAGGGACTGAAGCTTTCTTT.

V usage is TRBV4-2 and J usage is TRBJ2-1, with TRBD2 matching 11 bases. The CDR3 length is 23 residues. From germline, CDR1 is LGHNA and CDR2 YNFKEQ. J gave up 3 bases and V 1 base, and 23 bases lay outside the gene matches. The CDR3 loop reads CASSQGSAETSGGLALFYNEQFF. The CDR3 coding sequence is TGTGCCAGCAGCCAAGGTTCCGCCGAAACTAGCGGGGGCCTAGCCCTCTTCTACAATGAGCAGTTCTTC.

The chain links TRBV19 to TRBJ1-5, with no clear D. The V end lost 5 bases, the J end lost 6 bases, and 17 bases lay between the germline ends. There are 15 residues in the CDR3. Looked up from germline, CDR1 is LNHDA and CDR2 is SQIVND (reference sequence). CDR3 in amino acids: CASSLRPGGTQPQHF. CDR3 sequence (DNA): TGTGCCAGTAGTTTACGGCCCGGCGGAACTCAGCCCCAGCATTTT.

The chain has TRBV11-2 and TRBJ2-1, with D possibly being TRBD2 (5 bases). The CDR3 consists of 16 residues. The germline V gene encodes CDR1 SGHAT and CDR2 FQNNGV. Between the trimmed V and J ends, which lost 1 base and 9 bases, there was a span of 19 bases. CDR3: CASSLGVPSQLTEQFF. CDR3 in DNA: TGTGCCAGCAGCTTAGGGGTCCCTAGCCAGTTGACTGAGCAGTTCTTC.

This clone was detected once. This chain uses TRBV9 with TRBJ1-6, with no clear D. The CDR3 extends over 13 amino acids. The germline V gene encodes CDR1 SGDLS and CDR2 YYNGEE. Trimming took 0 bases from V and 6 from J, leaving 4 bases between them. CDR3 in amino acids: CASSVDINSPLHF. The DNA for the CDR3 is TGTGCCAGCAGCGTAGATATTAATTCACCCCTCCACTTT.

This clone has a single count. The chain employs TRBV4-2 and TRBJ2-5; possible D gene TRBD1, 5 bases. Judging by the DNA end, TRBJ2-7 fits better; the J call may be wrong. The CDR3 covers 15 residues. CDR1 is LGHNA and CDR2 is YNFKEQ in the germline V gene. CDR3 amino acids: CASSQDSDRSYEQYF. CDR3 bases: TGTGCCAGCAGCCAAGACAGCGACAGAAGCTACGAGCAGTACTTC.

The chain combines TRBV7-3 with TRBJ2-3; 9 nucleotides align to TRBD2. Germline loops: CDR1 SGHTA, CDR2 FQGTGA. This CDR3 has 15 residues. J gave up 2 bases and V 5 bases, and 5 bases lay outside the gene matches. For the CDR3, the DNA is TGTGCCAGCAGCCGTAGCGGGGGCCTCACAGATACGCAGTATTTT. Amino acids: CASSRSGGLTDTQYF.

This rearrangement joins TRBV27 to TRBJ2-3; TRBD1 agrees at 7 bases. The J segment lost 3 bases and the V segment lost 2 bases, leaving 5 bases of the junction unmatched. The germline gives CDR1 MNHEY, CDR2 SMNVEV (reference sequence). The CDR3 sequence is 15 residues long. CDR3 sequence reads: CASSLGDSPTDTQYF. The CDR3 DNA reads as TGTGCCAGCAGTTTAGGGGACAGCCCAACAGATACGCAGTATTTT.

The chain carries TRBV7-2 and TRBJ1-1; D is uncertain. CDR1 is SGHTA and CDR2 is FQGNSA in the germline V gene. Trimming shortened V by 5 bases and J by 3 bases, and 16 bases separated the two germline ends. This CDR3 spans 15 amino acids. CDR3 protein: CASSLRAVRHTEAFF. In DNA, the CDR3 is TGTGCCAGCAGCCTTAGAGCTGTCAGGCACACTGAAGCTTTCTTT.